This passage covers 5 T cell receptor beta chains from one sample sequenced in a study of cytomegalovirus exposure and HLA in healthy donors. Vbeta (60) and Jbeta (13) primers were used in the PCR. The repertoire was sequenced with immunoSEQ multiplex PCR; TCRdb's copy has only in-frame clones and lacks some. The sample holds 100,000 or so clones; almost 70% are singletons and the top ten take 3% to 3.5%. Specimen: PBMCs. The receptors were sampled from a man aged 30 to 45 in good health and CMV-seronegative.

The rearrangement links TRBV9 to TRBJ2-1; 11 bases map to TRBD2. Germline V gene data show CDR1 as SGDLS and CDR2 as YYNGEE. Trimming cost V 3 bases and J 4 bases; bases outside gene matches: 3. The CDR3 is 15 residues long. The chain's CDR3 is CASSAASGRYNEQFF. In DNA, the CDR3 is TGTGCCAGCAGCGCCGCTAGCGGGAGGTACAATGAGCAGTTCTTC.

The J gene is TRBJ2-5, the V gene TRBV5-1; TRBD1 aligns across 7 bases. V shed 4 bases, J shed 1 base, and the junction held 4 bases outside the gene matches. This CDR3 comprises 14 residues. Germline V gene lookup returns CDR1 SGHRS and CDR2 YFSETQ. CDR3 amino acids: CASSTGQTQETQYF. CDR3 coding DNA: TGCGCCAGCAGCACGGGACAGACCCAAGAGACCCAGTACTTC.

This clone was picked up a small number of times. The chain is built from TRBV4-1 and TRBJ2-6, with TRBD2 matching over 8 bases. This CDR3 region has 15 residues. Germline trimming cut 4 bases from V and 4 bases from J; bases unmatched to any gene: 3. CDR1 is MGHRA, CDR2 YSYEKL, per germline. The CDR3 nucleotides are TGCGCCAGCAGCCGGGGCGGGAGGGGGGCCAACGTCCTGACTTTC. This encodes CASSRGGRGANVLTF.

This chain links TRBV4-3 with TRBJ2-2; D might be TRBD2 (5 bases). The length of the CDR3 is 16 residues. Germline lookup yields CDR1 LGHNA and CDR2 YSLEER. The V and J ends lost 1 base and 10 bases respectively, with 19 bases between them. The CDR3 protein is CASSQGPGSSPEELFF. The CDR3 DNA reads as TGCGCCAGCAGCCAAGGCCCGGGGTCGTCCCCGGAGGAGCTGTTTTTT.

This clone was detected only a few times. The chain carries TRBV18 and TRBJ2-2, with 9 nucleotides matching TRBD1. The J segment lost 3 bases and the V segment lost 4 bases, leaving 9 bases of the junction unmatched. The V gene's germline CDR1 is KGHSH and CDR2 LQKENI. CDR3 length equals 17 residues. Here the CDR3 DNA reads TGTGCCAGCTCACTATTACCGGGACAGGGCTACACCGGGGAGCTGTTTTTT. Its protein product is CASSLLPGQGYTGELFF. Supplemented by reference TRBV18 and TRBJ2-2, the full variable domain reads NAGVMQNPRHLVRRRGQEARLRCSPMKGHSHVYWYRQLPEEGLKFMVYLQKENIIDESGMPKERFSAEFPKEGPSILRIQQVVRGDSAAYFCASSLLPGQGYTGELFFGEGSRLTVL.